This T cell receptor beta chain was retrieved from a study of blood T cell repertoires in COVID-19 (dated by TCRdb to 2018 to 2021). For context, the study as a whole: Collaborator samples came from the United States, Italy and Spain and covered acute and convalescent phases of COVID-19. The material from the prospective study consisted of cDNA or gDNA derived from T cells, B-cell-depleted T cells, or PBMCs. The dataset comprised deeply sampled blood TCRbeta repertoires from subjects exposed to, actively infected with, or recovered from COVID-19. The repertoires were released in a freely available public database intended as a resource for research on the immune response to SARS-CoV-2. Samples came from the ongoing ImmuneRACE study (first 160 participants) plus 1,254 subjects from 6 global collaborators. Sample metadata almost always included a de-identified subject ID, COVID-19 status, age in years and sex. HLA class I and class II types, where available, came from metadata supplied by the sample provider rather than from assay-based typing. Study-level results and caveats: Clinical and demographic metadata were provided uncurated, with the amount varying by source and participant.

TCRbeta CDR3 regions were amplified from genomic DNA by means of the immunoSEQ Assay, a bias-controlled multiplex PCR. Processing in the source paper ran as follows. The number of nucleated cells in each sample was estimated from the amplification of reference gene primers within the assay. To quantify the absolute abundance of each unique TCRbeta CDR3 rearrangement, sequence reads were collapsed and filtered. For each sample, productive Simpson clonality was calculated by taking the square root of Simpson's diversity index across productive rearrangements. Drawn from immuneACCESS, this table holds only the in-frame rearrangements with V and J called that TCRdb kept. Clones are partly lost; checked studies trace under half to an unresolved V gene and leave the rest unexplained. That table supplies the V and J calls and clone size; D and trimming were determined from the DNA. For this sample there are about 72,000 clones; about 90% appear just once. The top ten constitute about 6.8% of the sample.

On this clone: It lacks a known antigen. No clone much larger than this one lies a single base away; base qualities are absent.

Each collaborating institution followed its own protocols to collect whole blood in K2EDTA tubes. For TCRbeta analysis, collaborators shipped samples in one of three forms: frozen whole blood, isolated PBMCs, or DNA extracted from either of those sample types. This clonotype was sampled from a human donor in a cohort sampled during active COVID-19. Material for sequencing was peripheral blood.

At the DNA level, the sequence is TGTGCCAGCAGCCCCACGGCAGGCCCGAATGAAGCTTTCTTT. It codes for CASSPTAGPNEAFF. The rearranged chain carries TRBV9 and TRBJ1-1; no D gene call is confident. Spanning cysteine to phenylalanine, the CDR3 consists of 14 amino acids. Kept here is only the CDR3 DNA, which spans 42 bases and is read in frame from base 1. Via the germline V gene, CDR1 is SGDLS and CDR2 YYNGEE. V loses 4 bases of germline sequence and J loses 7 bases, and the interval between the two ends is 17 bases.